These 32 T cell receptor beta chains originate from one sample sequenced in a study of beta chain features in type 1 diabetes. The study, taken as a whole, reports: Moderately but significantly shorter TCRB CDR3s were found in Type 1 diabetes patients in all four CD4+ subsets.

The whole isolated RNA underwent reverse transcription, so sequencing captured expressed TCRB transcripts. The method was immunoSEQ multiplex PCR; TCRdb's version includes in-frame clones alone and lacks a portion of them. The table lists 150,000 to 200,000 clones, 50% to 70% of them singletons, with 0.08% to 0.095% in the top ten. Their antigens remain unidentified. Sequenced sample: naive CD4+ T cells from blood. These receptors came from a man aged 30 to 39 with type 1 diabetes.

The rearrangement joins TRBV30 to TRBJ1-2; D unclear. The CDR3 has 12 residues. Germline assignment: CDR1 GTSNPN and CDR2 SVGIG (reference sequence). V lost 1 base and J lost 3, with 6 bases in between. The CDR3 loop reads CAWSAGYYGYTF. CDR3 DNA sequence: TGTGCCTGGAGTGCTGGATACTATGGCTACACCTTC.

V and J are TRBV14 and TRBJ1-6; possible D gene TRBD1, 6 bases. The CDR3 consists of 13 residues. The V gene lost 6 bases and the J gene lost 10 bases, with 13 bases spanning the gap. From germline, CDR1 is SGHDN and CDR2 FVKESK. The CDR3 bases are TGTGCCAGCAGTCCCCACAGGGACTCACCCCTCCACTTT. Its protein is CASSPHRDSPLHF.

This chain links TRBV9 with TRBJ2-3; tentative D call: TRBD2 (6 bases). The germline V and J ends were trimmed by 0 bases and 6 bases, with 20 bases remaining between them. Germline V gene data show CDR1 as SGDLS and CDR2 as YYNGEE. The CDR3 is 17 residues long. CDR3 in amino acids: CASSVGGGGGPTDTQYF. As DNA, the CDR3 is TGTGCCAGCAGCGTAGGCGGAGGTGGAGGGCCCACGGATACGCAGTATTTT.

J is TRBJ2-7 and V is TRBV4-3; weak D call: TRBD2 (6 bases). The germline CDR1 and CDR2 sequences are LGHNA and YSLEER. The germline V and J ends were trimmed by 1 base and 0 bases, with 10 bases remaining between them. CDR3 length: 15 residues. CDR3 in DNA: TGCGCCAGCAGCCAAGGCGTACTAGCCTCCTACGAGCAGTACTTC. This codes for CASSQGVLASYEQYF.

V and J are TRBV7-9 and TRBJ1-3; D gene uncertain. CDR1 and CDR2 from the germline V gene are SEHNR and FQNEAQ (reference sequence). This CDR3 region has 16 residues. Trimming left V 0 bases short and J 7 bases short, with 16 bases between. DNA of the CDR3: TGTGCCAGCAGCTTAGCGCTAAGCGCGCTTAGGAACACCATATATTTT. It is translated as CASSLALSALRNTIYF.

The chain joins TRBV7-9 to TRBJ1-1; 8 bases match TRBD1. Looked up from germline, CDR1 is SEHNR and CDR2 is FQNEAQ (reference sequence). V lost 5 bases and J lost 4; bases outside the gene matches: 3. The CDR3 sequence is 13 residues long. CDR3 sequence (DNA): TGTGCCAGCAGCCCACAGGGGGGCACTGAAGCTTTCTTT. This encodes CASSPQGGTEAFF.

The CDR3 sequence is CAISPRGQGDTEAFF. CDR3 DNA sequence: TGTGCCATCAGTCCTCGGGGACAGGGCGACACTGAAGCTTTCTTT. V and J are TRBV10-3 and TRBJ1-1; 9 bases align to TRBD1. Looked up from germline, CDR1 is ENHRY and CDR2 is SYGVKD. This CDR3 is 15 amino acids long. J gave up 3 bases and V 5 bases, and 7 bases lay outside the gene matches.

Concerning this clone itself: Within the sample, other DNA sequences also encode this same CDR3. The chain uses TRBV20-1 and TRBJ2-2; D unresolved. Germline values: CDR1 DFQATT, CDR2 SNEGSKA (reference sequence). This CDR3 contains 11 residues. V lost 3 bases to trimming and J lost 5 bases, with 4 bases between them. CDR3 amino acids: CSARGTGELFF. CDR3 sequence (DNA): TGCAGTGCTAGGGGAACCGGGGAGCTGTTTTTT.

The chain recombines TRBV7-2 with TRBJ2-5; D is ambiguous. Germline V gene sequence: CDR1 SGHTA, CDR2 FQGNSA. Trimming removed 3 bases from V and 0 bases from J, with 8 bases in between. The CDR3 consists of 14 residues. CDR3 sequence reads: CASSFRADQETQYF. The CDR3 bases are TGTGCCAGCAGCTTTAGGGCGGACCAAGAGACCCAGTACTTC.

The chain links TRBV28 to TRBJ1-2; no clear D gene. The CDR3 length is 16 residues. The germline V gene has CDR1 MDHEN and CDR2 SYDVKM. V shed 7 bases and J shed 5 bases, with 23 bases lying between them. CDR3 amino acids: CASTIVMGVPGYGYTF. The CDR3 DNA follows: TGTGCCAGCACCATAGTAATGGGCGTTCCGGGGTATGGCTACACCTTC.

V is TRBV7-9 and J is TRBJ1-2; D gene ambiguous. CDR1 is SEHNR and CDR2 is FQNEAQ in the germline V gene (reference sequence). There are 13 residues in the CDR3. V was pared by 1 base and J by 5 bases, with 8 bases between. The CDR3 nucleotides are TGTGCCAGCAGCTTAGGGCCTTCGTATGGCTACACCTTC. Its protein product is CASSLGPSYGYTF. Looking up the rest from reference TRBV7-9 and TRBJ1-2 gives the full variable domain: DTGVSQNPRHKITKRGQNVTFRCDPISEHNRLYWYRQTLGQGPEFLTYFQNEAQLEKSRLLSDRFSAERPKGSFSTLEIQRTEQGDSAMYLCASSLGPSYGYTFGSGTRLTVV.

The V call is TRBV15, the J call TRBJ2-1; D unresolved. There are 14 residues in the CDR3. Germline values: CDR1 LNHNV, CDR2 YYDKDF (reference sequence). V was clipped by 0 bases and J by 2 bases, with 5 bases between them. CDR3 amino acids: CATSRDRPYNEQFF. The CDR3, as DNA: TGTGCCACCAGCAGAGACAGGCCCTACAATGAGCAGTTCTTC. The full variable domain, its missing parts supplied by reference TRBV15 and TRBJ2-1, is DAMVIQNPRYQVTQFGKPVTLSCSQTLNHNVMYWYQQKSSQAPKLLFHYYDKDFNNEADTPDNFQSRRPNTSFCFLDIRSPGLGDTAMYLCATSRDRPYNEQFFGPGTRLTVL.

The chain couples TRBV28 to TRBJ2-2, with TRBD1 identical over 8 bases. V shed 5 bases, J shed 0 bases, and the junction held 8 bases outside the gene matches. Germline V lookup: CDR1 MDHEN, CDR2 SYDVKM. The CDR3 runs 17 residues. As DNA, the CDR3 is TGTGCCAGCAGTGGGTACAGGGGGGAATCGAACACCGGGGAGCTGTTTTTT. It specifies CASSGYRGESNTGELFF.

V usage is TRBV13 and J usage is TRBJ2-3, with D unresolved. The CDR3 length is 14 residues. The germline V gene has CDR1 PRHDT and CDR2 FYEKMQ (reference sequence). Trimming stripped 0 bases from V and 2 bases from J, with 6 bases between. DNA for the CDR3: TGTGCCAGCAGCTTAGGGACCCCCACAGATACGCAGTATTTT. Residues: CASSLGTPTDTQYF.

A note on this clone: A junction end diverges from the germline sequence, so it may reflect a read error. The chain combines TRBV4-3 with TRBJ2-1; TRBD1 is a possible D gene (5 bases). This CDR3 region has 16 residues. Germline lookup yields CDR1 LGHNA and CDR2 YSLEER. CDR3 nucleotide sequence: TGCGCCAGCAGCCAATCGGGCGGAAGGGGCTACCATGAGCAGTTCTTC. Its protein product is CASSQSGGRGYHEQFF.

This chain links TRBV25-1 with TRBJ1-3; D remains unclear. Germline CDR1 is MGHDK and CDR2 is SYGVNS. V was pared by 1 base and J by 6 bases, with 4 bases between. This CDR3 is 12 amino acids long. The CDR3 sequence is CASSESVNTIYF. CDR3 DNA: TGTGCCAGCAGTGAATCGGTAAACACCATATATTTT.

V and J are TRBV9 and TRBJ1-6; D gene unclear. The germline V gene encodes CDR1 SGDLS and CDR2 YYNGEE. Trimming pared 4 bases from V and 8 bases from J, leaving 16 bases between. This CDR3 has 15 amino acids. CDR3 residues: CASSLKGGSDSPLHF. CDR3 sequence (DNA): TGTGCCAGCAGCCTCAAGGGAGGGTCGGATTCACCCCTCCACTTT.

This clone was seen only once. This chain links TRBV28 with TRBJ2-1; perhaps TRBD1 as D (6 bases). Germline CDR1 reads MDHEN; CDR2 reads SYDVKM. Trimming shortened V by 2 bases and J by 7 bases, and 6 bases separated the two germline ends. This CDR3 spans 12 amino acids. CDR3: CASSLTGNEQFF. The CDR3 bases are TGTGCCAGCAGTTTAACAGGGAATGAGCAGTTCTTC.

The chain employs TRBV7-9 and TRBJ2-5; 9 bases fit TRBD2. Germline lookup yields CDR1 SEHNR and CDR2 FQNEAQ (reference sequence). This CDR3 contains 15 residues. The V gene end was trimmed by 5 bases and the J gene end by 1 base; junction bases not matched to a gene: 5. The CDR3 is CASSLLAGPQETQYF. DNA for the CDR3: TGTGCCAGCAGCCTCCTAGCGGGGCCCCAAGAGACCCAGTACTTC.

This clone occurred once. V and J are TRBV29-1 and TRBJ1-2, with D possibly TRBD1 on 6 matching bases. Germline loops: CDR1 SQVTM, CDR2 ANQGSEA. The CDR3 sequence is 14 residues long. V was cut by 1 base and J by 1 base, with 10 bases left in between. CDR3 coding DNA: TGCAGCGTTGAAGGCAGGGGAAATAACTATGGCTACACCTTC. Protein sequence: CSVEGRGNNYGYTF.

This clone was seen a handful of times. The rearrangement uses TRBV4-3 and TRBJ2-3; the D gene is possibly TRBD2 (5 bases). Trimming stripped 1 base from V and 0 bases from J, with 11 bases between. The CDR3 has 16 residues. CDR1 and CDR2 (germline): LGHNA, YSLEER. The CDR3 DNA reads TGCGCCAGCAGCCAAGTTACCCAGCGGAGCACAGATACGCAGTATTTT. Residues: CASSQVTQRSTDTQYF.

This sequence joins TRBV10-2 and TRBJ2-1; no firm D call. V shed 0 bases and J shed 9 bases, with 3 bases lying between them. Germline V gene sequence: CDR1 WSHSY, CDR2 SAAADI. The CDR3 covers 11 residues. For the CDR3, the DNA is TGCGCCAGCAGTGAGTCAAGTGAGCAGTTCTTC. This codes for CASSESSEQFF.

This clone came up a few times. The chain couples TRBV10-3 to TRBJ2-5; TRBD1 might be the D (7 bases). CDR3 length: 13 amino acids. Germline CDR1 is ENHRY and CDR2 is SYGVKD. The V end lost 10 bases, the J end lost 5 bases, and 17 bases lay between the germline ends. CDR3 bases: TGTGCCAGCCAGGGGGGAGGCGGCGAGACCCAGTACTTC. Amino acids: CASQGGGGETQYF.

The rearrangement uses TRBV30 and TRBJ1-4; D call uncertain. The CDR3 covers 13 residues. Germline V lookup: CDR1 GTSNPN, CDR2 SVGIG (reference sequence). Trimming took 7 bases from V and 10 from J, leaving 19 bases between them. CDR3 bases: TGTGCCTTAGTAGGAGTGGAGATCGGAAAACTGTTTTTT. Translated: CALVGVEIGKLFF.

The V gene is TRBV2, the J gene TRBJ1-6; TRBD1 matches at 7 bases. Germline V gene lookup returns CDR1 SNHLY and CDR2 FYNNEI. The CDR3 consists of 18 residues. Trimming took 4 bases from V and 8 from J; bases not matched to a gene: 17. CDR3 nucleotide sequence: TGTGCCAGCAGTGTCCCTTTTGGGAGGGGGCCGTCGGATTCACCCCTCCACTTT. It codes for CASSVPFGRGPSDSPLHF.

The chain combines TRBV7-2 with TRBJ1-1, with 9 bases lining up with TRBD1. V lost 4 bases, J lost 1 base, and 1 base stayed unmatched. Per germline, CDR1 SGHTA and CDR2 FQGNSA. This CDR3 has 14 amino acids. The chain's CDR3 is CASSWDRENTEAFF. In DNA form, the CDR3 reads TGTGCCAGCAGCTGGGACAGGGAGAACACTGAAGCTTTCTTT.

This clone turned up a few times. V and J are TRBV29-1 and TRBJ2-5, with TRBD2 identical over 7 bases. This CDR3 spans 12 amino acids. Trimming took 7 bases from V and 4 from J; bases not matched to a gene: 6. Germline V gene data show CDR1 as SQVTM and CDR2 as ANQGSEA. The CDR3 reads CSGRTSVETQYF. The CDR3 coding sequence is TGCAGCGGGCGAACTAGCGTAGAGACCCAGTACTTC.

This clone was seen more than once but under ten times. This chain joins TRBV7-2 and TRBJ2-3; 11 nucleotides line up with TRBD2. Germline loops: CDR1 SGHTA, CDR2 FQGNSA. The ends lost 5 bases at V and 4 bases at J; junction bases unmatched: 14. This CDR3 contains 18 residues. The CDR3 here is CASSASGTSGALPDTQYF. CDR3 DNA sequence: TGTGCCAGCAGCGCCTCCGGGACTAGCGGAGCCCTTCCAGATACGCAGTATTTT.

The chain joins TRBV28 to TRBJ2-3, with a possible D match to TRBD2 (6 bases). CDR3 length: 16 amino acids. V gave up 5 bases and J gave up 5 bases, with 20 bases separating them. Per germline, CDR1 MDHEN and CDR2 SYDVKM. CDR3 bases: TGTGCCAGCAGTCTGGCGGGACTTTCGGGGTTAGATACGCAGTATTTT. It specifies CASSLAGLSGLDTQYF. Filled out from reference TRBV28 and TRBJ2-3, the complete variable domain reads DVKVTQSSRYLVKRTGEKVFLECVQDMDHENMFWYRQDPGLGLRLIYFSYDVKMKEKGDIPEGYSVSREKKERFSLILESASTNQTSMYLCASSLAGLSGLDTQYFGPGTRLTVL.

Only one count was recorded for this clone. V and J are TRBV7-2 and TRBJ2-3, with a tentative D call TRBD2 (6 bases). Germline-derived CDR1 and CDR2 are SGHTA and FQGNSA. The CDR3 covers 17 residues. V lost 2 bases and J 6 bases, leaving 21 bases between the germline ends. The CDR3 loop reads CASSLRALAGVCDTQYF. The CDR3 nucleotides are TGTGCCAGCAGCTTAAGGGCACTAGCCGGTGTCTGTGATACGCAGTATTTT.

The chain is built from TRBV9 and TRBJ2-5, with D hard to call. CDR3 length: 14 amino acids. Germline assignment: CDR1 SGDLS and CDR2 YYNGEE. Deletions cut 1 base from V and 4 bases from J, with 11 bases between. The CDR3 loop reads CASSVFGETETQYF. The CDR3 DNA follows: TGTGCCAGCAGCGTATTTGGAGAAACAGAGACCCAGTACTTC.

The chain uses TRBV7-2 and TRBJ2-5; 8 bases agree with TRBD1. The CDR3 has 14 residues. V was pared by 2 bases and J by 3 bases, with 2 bases of the junction left unmatched. From germline, CDR1 is SGHTA and CDR2 FQGNSA. The CDR3 spells CASSLSTGEETQYF. CDR3 nucleotide sequence: TGTGCCAGCAGCTTATCGACAGGGGAAGAGACCCAGTACTTC.